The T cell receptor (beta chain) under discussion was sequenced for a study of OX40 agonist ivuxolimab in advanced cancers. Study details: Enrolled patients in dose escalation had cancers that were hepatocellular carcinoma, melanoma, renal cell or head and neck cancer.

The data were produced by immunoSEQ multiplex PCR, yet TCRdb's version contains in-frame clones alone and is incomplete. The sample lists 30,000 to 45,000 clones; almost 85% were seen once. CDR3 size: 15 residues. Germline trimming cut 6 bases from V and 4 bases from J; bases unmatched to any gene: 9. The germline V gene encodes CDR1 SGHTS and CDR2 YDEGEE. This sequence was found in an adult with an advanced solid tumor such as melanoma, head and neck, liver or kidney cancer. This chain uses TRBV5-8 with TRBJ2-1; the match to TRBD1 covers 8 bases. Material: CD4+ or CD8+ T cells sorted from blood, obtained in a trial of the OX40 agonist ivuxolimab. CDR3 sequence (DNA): TGTGCCAGCAACCCCCGGGACAGGATATACAATGAGCAGTTCTTC. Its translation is CASNPRDRIYNEQFF.